These 28 T cell receptor beta chains share one sample of origin, sequenced in a study of cytomegalovirus exposure and HLA in healthy donors. The primer mix had 60 Vbeta and 13 Jbeta primers. Libraries were prepared by immunoSEQ multiplex PCR; TCRdb keeps only in-frame clonotypes and omits some of them. This table has some 150,000 clones, around 80% appearing once. The sequenced sample consisted of PBMCs. Receptors originate from a female donor in good health and CMV-seronegative.

The chain carries TRBV9 and TRBJ2-3, with TRBD2 matching over 8 bases. CDR1 and CDR2 from the germline V gene are SGDLS and YYNGEE. V shed 0 bases, J shed 2 bases, and the junction held 5 bases outside the gene matches. The CDR3 totals 16 residues. The CDR3: CASSVAGGGLTDTQYF. For the CDR3, the DNA is TGTGCCAGCAGCGTAGCCGGGGGGGGCCTCACAGATACGCAGTATTTT. Together with reference TRBV9 and TRBJ2-3, the CDR3 gives the full variable domain: DSGVTQTPKHLITATGQRVTLRCSPRSGDLSVYWYQQSLDQGLQFLIQYYNGEERAKGNILERFSAQQFPDLHSELNLSSLELGDSALYFCASSVAGGGLTDTQYFGPGTRLTVL.

The chain is built from TRBV7-9 and TRBJ2-3, with 7 bases fitting TRBD1. The CDR3 totals 18 residues. Germline CDR1 is SEHNR and CDR2 is FQNEAQ (reference sequence). The V gene end was trimmed by 5 bases and the J gene end by 0 bases; junction bases not matched to a gene: 14. CDR3 amino acids: CASSPQPGRTGSTDTQYF. The CDR3 DNA sequence: TGTGCCAGCAGCCCACAACCCGGTCGGACAGGTAGCACAGATACGCAGTATTTT.

The rearrangement joins TRBV7-3 to TRBJ2-1, with D perhaps TRBD2 (5 bases). Germline loops: CDR1 SGHTA, CDR2 FQGTGA. Deletions cut 4 bases from V and 6 bases from J, with 13 bases between. This CDR3 has 14 amino acids. In nucleotides, the CDR3 is TGTGCCAGCAGCTCTACCGGGAAGGCCAATGAGCAGTTCTTC. Protein sequence: CASSSTGKANEQFF.

This clone showed up just a few times. This chain uses TRBV7-9 with TRBJ2-7; TRBD2 aligns across 8 bases. Germline V CDR1 and CDR2: SEHNR, FQNEAQ (reference sequence). The CDR3 extends over 14 amino acids. The V and J ends lost 2 bases and 3 bases, in that order; junction bases with no gene match: 3. CDR3: CASSLTGGIYEQYF. In DNA form, the CDR3 reads TGTGCCAGCAGCTTAACGGGAGGGATCTACGAGCAGTACTTC.

The chain joins TRBV9 to TRBJ2-5, with 12 bases fitting TRBD2. Trimming at V came to 6 bases and at J to 5 bases, leaving 8 bases not matched to a gene. Germline assignment: CDR1 SGDLS and CDR2 YYNGEE. CDR3 size: 15 residues. The CDR3 DNA reads TGTGCCAGCACCCTAGCGGGGGGGCCGCTGGAGACCCAGTACTTC. It specifies CASTLAGGPLETQYF.

In this sample, this clone turned up once. The chain recombines TRBV7-9 with TRBJ2-5, with D maybe TRBD2 (5 bases). The J call may be in error: the DNA end matches TRBJ2-7 better. Germline CDR1 SEHNR, CDR2 FQNEAQ (reference sequence). The CDR3 sequence is 13 residues long. The CDR3 DNA reads as TGTGCCAGCAGCTTAGCCGGGAACTACGAGCAGTACTTC. The encoded protein is CASSLAGNYEQYF.

CDR3 coding DNA: TGTGCCAGCAGCAGACTAGCGATTGGGTACGAGCAGTACTTC. Its translation: CASSRLAIGYEQYF. This chain joins TRBV7-2 and TRBJ2-7, with TRBD2 matching 8 bases. Germline CDR1 and CDR2: SGHTA and FQGNSA. The V segment lost 5 bases and the J segment 4 bases; nucleotides outside the gene matches: 7. The CDR3 runs to 14 residues.

V usage is TRBV7-7 and J usage is TRBJ2-5; possibly TRBD2 for D (6 bases). Germline CDR1 SSHAT, CDR2 FNYEAQ (reference sequence). V was cut by 0 bases and J by 5 bases, with 10 bases left in between. This CDR3 has 14 amino acids. CDR3 protein: CASSLAGGLETQYF. CDR3 sequence (DNA): TGTGCCAGCAGCTTAGCCGGAGGGCTGGAGACCCAGTACTTC.

This clone was counted a single time. The V and J genes are TRBV5-4 and TRBJ1-3, with D uncertain. The germline V gene has CDR1 SGHNT and CDR2 YYREEE (reference sequence). V shed 2 bases and J shed 0 bases, with 9 bases lying between them. The CDR3 has 15 amino acids. CDR3 nucleotides: TGTGCCAGCAGCTTTGGCTTCTCCTCTGGAAACACCATATATTTT. Translating it yields CASSFGFSSGNTIYF.

There are a few counts of this clone. This chain links TRBV6-6 with TRBJ1-1; tentatively, D is TRBD1 (5 bases). Germline CDR1 reads MNHNY; CDR2 reads SVGAGI (reference sequence). This CDR3 is built from 13 residues. V was clipped by 4 bases and J by 1 base, with 7 bases between them. The CDR3 here is CASSLQANTEAFF. The CDR3 coding sequence is TGTGCCAGCAGTTTACAGGCGAACACTGAAGCTTTCTTT.

The V gene is TRBV7-2, the J gene TRBJ1-2; D unclear. The V end was cut by 2 bases, the J end by 8 bases, with 15 bases between. The CDR3 has 14 residues. Looked up from germline, CDR1 is SGHTA and CDR2 is FQGNSA. CDR3 sequence reads: CASSLIGEGGGYTF. CDR3 DNA sequence: TGTGCCAGCAGCTTAATCGGAGAGGGCGGGGGCTACACCTTC. Filled out from reference TRBV7-2 and TRBJ1-2, the complete variable domain reads GAGVSQSPSNKVTEKGKDVELRCDPISGHTALYWYRQSLGQGLEFLIYFQGNSAPDKSGLPSDRFSAERTGGSVSTLTIQRTQQEDSAVYLCASSLIGEGGGYTFGSGTRLTVV.

J is TRBJ1-2 and V is TRBV6-6; D might be TRBD1 (6 bases). The CDR3 is 15 amino acids. Germline V lookup: CDR1 MNHNY, CDR2 SVGAGI (reference sequence). V was trimmed by 6 bases and J by 4 bases, leaving 18 bases between them. For the CDR3, the DNA is TGTGCCAGCAGCCTCACAACAGGGCTGGCCTATGGCTACACCTTC. Protein sequence: CASSLTTGLAYGYTF.

V usage is TRBV6-5 and J usage is TRBJ1-1, with D possibly TRBD1 on 6 matching bases. This CDR3 region has 16 residues. V was clipped by 0 bases and J by 3 bases, with 14 bases between them. Germline CDR1 MNHEY, CDR2 SVGAGI. The CDR3 spells CASSYSSGGPDTEAFF. CDR3 in DNA: TGTGCCAGCAGTTACTCGTCGGGGGGCCCGGACACTGAAGCTTTCTTT.

This chain's CDR3 is CASSLGGRYEKLFF. Written as DNA, the CDR3 is TGTGCCAGCAGCCTGGGGGGAAGGTATGAAAAACTGTTTTTT. V and J are TRBV28 and TRBJ1-4; D is possibly TRBD1 (5 bases). The germline V gene encodes CDR1 MDHEN and CDR2 SYDVKM. The CDR3 is 14 amino acids. Trimming pared 6 bases from V and 6 bases from J, leaving 14 bases between.

This clone was observed once. V and J are TRBV5-1 and TRBJ2-4; a possible D gene is TRBD2 (6 bases). The length of the CDR3 is 14 residues. Germline V gene lookup returns CDR1 SGHRS and CDR2 YFSETQ. Between the trimmed V and J ends, which lost 7 bases and 0 bases, there was a span of 11 bases. The CDR3 DNA follows: TGCGCCAGCCGGGACTTAGGAGCCAAAAACATTCAGTACTTC. Translating it yields CASRDLGAKNIQYF.

This chain joins TRBV19 and TRBJ2-7; tentative D call: TRBD1 (5 bases). Germline V CDR1 and CDR2: LNHDA, SQIVND (reference sequence). With 7 bases removed from V and 6 bases from J, the gap between germline ends came to 19 bases. The CDR3 covers 14 residues. In DNA, the CDR3 is TGTGCCAGTACCACGTCCGAGGACACCTCCGAGCAGTACTTC. Translating gives CASTTSEDTSEQYF.

This clone was seen once. The J gene is TRBJ2-3, the V gene TRBV6-4; 12 bases agree with TRBD2. The trim removed 3 bases at V and 10 bases at J, leaving 2 bases unmatched. The CDR3 has 13 residues. Germline CDR1 MRHNA, CDR2 SNTAGT. DNA of the CDR3: TGTGCCAGCAGTGAACTAGCGGGAGGCCCGCAGTATTTT. It yields the protein CASSELAGGPQYF.

V and J are TRBV21-1 and TRBJ1-2; the table's D call TRBD1 went unverified against the DNA. TRBV21-1 is annotated as a pseudogene. The CDR3 has 15 residues. The CDR3: CASSNRGTGDGGYTF. The CDR3 DNA reads TGTGCCAGCAGCAACCGCGGGACAGGAGACGGTGGCTACACCTTC.

The chain recombines TRBV5-6 with TRBJ2-7; 12 positions match TRBD2. This CDR3 is built from 16 residues. V lost 1 base and J lost 6; bases outside the gene matches: 8. The germline V gene has CDR1 SGHDT and CDR2 YYEEEE. CDR3 sequence (DNA): TGTGCCAGCAGCTTGCCCCTAGCGGGGGGGCGAAGCGAGCAGTACTTC. As protein: CASSLPLAGGRSEQYF.

The DNA of the CDR3 is TGTGCCAGCAGTGAAAGGGGACACCGGTCCTCCGCTAGTCAGCCCCAGCATTTT. Translated: CASSERGHRSSASQPQHF. The genes are TRBV6-1 and TRBJ1-5, with TRBD1 as a possible D gene (6 bases). This CDR3 is 18 amino acids long. The V gene's germline CDR1 is MNHNS and CDR2 SASEGT. The V and J ends lost 2 bases and 6 bases respectively, with 23 bases between them.

This clone was picked up one time. V gene TRBV9 combines with J gene TRBJ2-7; D remains ambiguous. This CDR3 is built from 15 residues. Germline CDR1 is SGDLS and CDR2 is YYNGEE. Trimming removed 0 bases at V and 0 bases at J, with 10 bases between. The CDR3: CASSVGLLHSYEQYF. The CDR3 bases are TGTGCCAGCAGCGTAGGGCTGTTACACTCCTACGAGCAGTACTTC.

The chain links TRBV19 to TRBJ2-7; 10 bases fit TRBD1. CDR3 length equals 15 residues. V shed 5 bases, J shed 4 bases, and the junction held 8 bases outside the gene matches. Germline V CDR1 and CDR2: LNHDA, SQIVND (reference sequence). CDR3 DNA sequence: TGTGCCAGTAGTGCGACAGGGGGCGGGTTGTACGAGCAGTACTTC. Protein: CASSATGGGLYEQYF. The full variable domain, rest sourced from reference TRBV19 and TRBJ2-7, is DGGITQSPKYLFRKEGQNVTLSCEQNLNHDAMYWYRQDPGQGLRLIYYSQIVNDFQKGDIAEGYSVSREKKESFPLTVTSAQKNPTAFYLCASSATGGGLYEQYFGPGTRLTVT.

This clone has only a few counts. This chain uses TRBV7-2 with TRBJ1-2; perhaps TRBD1 as D (6 bases). V was pared by 3 bases and J by 7 bases, with 9 bases between. Germline V lookup: CDR1 SGHTA, CDR2 FQGNSA. The CDR3 length is 12 residues. The CDR3 is CASSLQGSGYTF. The CDR3 DNA sequence: TGTGCCAGCAGCTTGCAGGGGAGTGGCTACACCTTC.

Of note for this clone: Other DNA sequences in the sample encode the same CDR3. The rearrangement uses TRBV7-9 and TRBJ2-7; D is possibly TRBD1 (5 bases). From germline, CDR1 is SEHNR and CDR2 FQNEAQ (reference sequence). The CDR3 contains 15 residues. Trimming removed 3 bases from V and 2 bases from J, with 14 bases in between. The CDR3 protein is CASSFFRDSTYEQYF. DNA for the CDR3: TGTGCCAGCAGCTTCTTCCGAGACAGCACCTACGAGCAGTACTTC.

This chain connects TRBV19 to TRBJ2-1, with TRBD1 identical over 9 bases. V trimming: 5 bases; J trimming: 8 bases; junction bases outside the gene matches: 7. This CDR3 is 14 amino acids long. Germline V gene lookup returns CDR1 LNHDA and CDR2 SQIVND (reference sequence). In DNA form, the CDR3 reads TGTGCCAGTAGTGCTCTAAGACAGGGGGATGAGCAGTTCTTC. It yields the protein CASSALRQGDEQFF.

This rearrangement joins TRBV5-4 to TRBJ2-1; 8 bases line up with TRBD2. The germline V gene encodes CDR1 SGHNT and CDR2 YYREEE (reference sequence). This CDR3 has 15 amino acids. V trimming: 7 bases; J trimming: 1 base; junction bases outside the gene matches: 7. CDR3 DNA sequence: TGTGCCAGCGCGAGCGGGAGCGATTCCTACAATGAGCAGTTCTTC. Its protein is CASASGSDSYNEQFF.

This chain connects TRBV19 to TRBJ1-1; TRBD1 might be the D (5 bases). The CDR3 covers 13 residues. Germline CDR1 LNHDA, CDR2 SQIVND (reference sequence). Trimming took off 5 bases at V and 5 bases at J, with 12 bases between the two ends. The CDR3 DNA reads TGTGCCAGTAGTGTCACAGGTAGGACTGAAGCTTTCTTT. It encodes CASSVTGRTEAFF.

Written as DNA, the CDR3 is TGTGCCAGCAGCCAAAGTGTAGCAGATACGCAGTATTTT. It is translated as CASSQSVADTQYF. The J gene is TRBJ2-3, the V gene TRBV27; no definite D call. Deletions cut 6 bases from V and 4 bases from J, with 11 bases between. CDR3 size: 13 residues. CDR1 is MNHEY and CDR2 is SMNVEV in the germline V gene (reference sequence).